The rows below give T cell receptor beta chains drawn from one sample of a study of post-analysis software for immune sequencing data. In TCRdb, the PCR reads were re-called with MiXCR into one record per CDR3 protein. In the table there are 160,000 or so distinct CDR3 sequences, 30% to 45% of which are singletons. This material consisted of blood, taken after autologous hematopoietic stem cell transplantation. These receptors all come from a girl aged 5 to 17 with multiple sclerosis. Each CDR3 is given with its conserved first and last residue. Each record gives: CDR3 length, J gene, D gene, V gene, clone size, CDR3 protein, CDR3 DNA. The D gene is left open where the match is weak. Rows may omit the clone size; those that give it use once, few, many or a size class.

>14|TRBJ2-3|TRBD1|TRBV6-6|few
CASTKTGPADTQYF
TGTGCCAGCACCAAGACAGGGCCGGCAGATACGCAGTATTTT
>17|TRBJ2-1|TRBD2|TRBV7-9|.
CAGSPRGLAGGGDEQFF
TGTGCCGGCAGCCCCCGGGGGCTAGCGGGAGGAGGCGATGAGCAGTTCTTC
>14|TRBJ2-3|.|TRBV29-1|many
CSVKGGTSTDTQYF
TGCAGCGTCAAGGGGGGGACTAGCACAGATACGCAGTATTTT
>16|TRBJ2-3|.|TRBV7-6|many
CASSRTDIPSTDTQYF
TGTGCCAGCAGCCGAACTGATATCCCTAGCACAGATACGCAGTATTTT
>13|TRBJ2-3|.|TRBV9|few
CASSVGKASPQYF
TGTGCCAGCAGCGTAGGGAAGGCCTCTCCGCAGTATTTT
>13|TRBJ1-2|.|TRBV20-1|.
CSASAGAAYGYTF
TGCAGTGCTAGTGCCGGGGCAGCCTATGGCTACACCTTC
>13|TRBJ1-1|.|TRBV4-2|.
CASSQEQELEAFF
TGTGCCAGCAGCCAAGAACAGGAACTAGAAGCTTTCTTT
>15|TRBJ2-1|.|TRBV7-6|.
CASSPQGSTYNEQFF
TGTGCCAGCAGTCCCCAGGGGTCGACCTACAATGAGCAGTTCTTC
>16|TRBJ1-5|TRBD1|TRBV28|.
CASSFGDRGPFQPQHF
TGTGCCAGCAGTTTTGGGGACAGGGGGCCGTTTCAGCCCCAGCATTTT
>15|TRBJ2-7|TRBD1|TRBV12-3/TRBV12-4|.
CASWDPRQGSYEQYF
TGTGCCAGCTGGGACCCGCGACAGGGTTCCTACGAGCAGTACTTC
>12|TRBJ2-5|.|TRBV29-1|.
CSVEARTETQYF
TGCAGCGTTGAAGCCAGGACAGAGACCCAGTACTTC
>16|TRBJ2-7|TRBD2|TRBV27|few
CASSLEGTSGAYEQYF
TGTGCCAGCAGTTTAGAGGGGACTAGCGGGGCCTACGAGCAGTACTTC
>12|TRBJ2-3|.|TRBV24-1|many
CATSDFSDTQYF
TGTGCCACCAGTGATTTCTCAGATACGCAGTATTTT
>15|TRBJ2-1|TRBD2|TRBV7-6|.
CASSSLAGKDNEQFF
TGTGCCAGCAGCTCACTAGCGGGAAAGGACAATGAGCAGTTCTTC
>14|TRBJ2-7|TRBD2|TRBV7-6|once
CASSIAGADYEQYF
TGTGCCAGCAGCATAGCGGGCGCCGACTACGAGCAGTACTTC
>14|TRBJ2-2|.|TRBV12-3/TRBV12-4|.
CASSLGENTGELFF
TGTGCCAGCAGTCTCGGCGAGAACACCGGGGAGCTGTTTTTT
>17|TRBJ2-3|TRBD2|TRBV2|.
CASSDPSGSAFTDTQYF
TGTGCCAGCAGTGATCCTAGCGGGAGCGCGTTCACAGATACGCAGTATTTT
>14|TRBJ2-3|.|TRBV4-1|few
CASSLIRSTDTQYF
TGCGCCAGCAGCCTCATCCGAAGCACAGATACGCAGTATTTT
>15|TRBJ1-4|.|TRBV15|.
CATSMGEATNEKLFF
TGTGCCACCAGCATGGGGGAAGCAACTAATGAAAAACTGTTTTTT
>14|TRBJ2-1|.|TRBV29-1|many
CSVLSSGAYNEQFF
TGCAGTGTCCTAAGCTCCGGGGCTTACAATGAGCAGTTCTTC
>16|TRBJ1-4|.|TRBV4-1|.
CASSQDPRPPNEKLFF
TGCGCCAGCAGCCAAGATCCGAGGCCTCCTAATGAAAAACTGTTTTTT
>11|TRBJ1-2|.|TRBV20-1|few
CSAPRAYGYTF
TGCAGTGCTCCCCGGGCCTATGGCTACACCTTC
>13|TRBJ1-6|.|TRBV29-1|few
CSVGGEGNSPLHF
TGCAGCGTTGGGGGGGAGGGTAATTCACCCCTCCACTTT
>15|TRBJ2-1|.|TRBV20-1|.
CSANLPGPGDNEQFF
TGCAGTGCTAACCTGCCGGGACCCGGAGACAATGAGCAGTTCTTC
>14|TRBJ2-7|.|TRBV6-5|many
CASRGSGASYEQYF
TGTGCCAGCCGGGGGAGCGGAGCTTCCTACGAGCAGTACTTC
>13|TRBJ2-7|TRBD2|TRBV20-1|.
CSATGLAGAAQYF
TGCAGTGCGACGGGACTAGCGGGAGCTGCGCAGTACTTC
>15|TRBJ2-7|TRBD1|TRBV5-1|.
CASSSGTGYIYEQYF
TGCGCCAGCAGCTCCGGGACAGGGTACATCTACGAGCAGTACTTC
>14|TRBJ2-1|.|TRBV5-6|.
CASSFDYYGDEQFF
TGTGCCAGCAGCTTCGACTACTACGGCGATGAGCAGTTCTTC
>15|TRBJ1-6|.|TRBV14|few
CASSHRQALQSPLHF
TGTGCCAGCAGCCACCGACAGGCCCTACAGTCACCCCTCCACTTT
>14|TRBJ2-7|TRBD2|TRBV3-1|.
CASSQSGRSYEQYF
TGTGCCAGCAGCCAGAGCGGGAGGTCGTACGAGCAGTACTTC
>16|TRBJ1-4|TRBD1|TRBV6-4|few
CASRIKDRRFNEKLFF
TGTGCCAGCAGAATTAAGGACAGGAGATTTAATGAAAAACTGTTTTTT
>14|TRBJ1-2|.|TRBV6-5|.
CASSYLNRDYGYTF
TGTGCCAGCAGTTACCTTAACAGAGACTATGGCTACACCTTC
>15|TRBJ2-5|.|TRBV18|many
CASSPGLGTGETQYF
TGTGCCAGCTCACCGGGACTGGGGACTGGGGAGACCCAGTACTTC
>17|TRBJ2-7|.|TRBV6-5|.
CASSYSNAQGGTYEQYF
TGTGCCAGCAGTTACTCGAATGCGCAGGGGGGGACCTACGAGCAGTACTTC
>16|TRBJ1-2|TRBD1|TRBV20-1|.
CSARDGAGQGVYGYTF
TGCAGTGCTAGAGATGGAGCGGGACAGGGAGTCTATGGCTACACCTTC
>11|TRBJ2-1|.|TRBV29-1|.
CSVSLQETQFF
TGCAGCGTTTCCCTCCAAGAGACCCAGTTCTTC
>16|TRBJ1-6|TRBD1|TRBV9|.
CASSVEDRGPNSPFHF
TGTGCCAGCAGCGTAGAGGACAGGGGGCCTAATTCACCCTTCCACTTT
>15|TRBJ2-5|TRBD2|TRBV7-9|.
CASSSPSGARGKQYF
TGTGCCAGCAGCTCCCCTAGCGGGGCCCGAGGGAAGCAGTACTTC
>15|TRBJ1-4|.|TRBV20-1|.
CSASPPSKANEKLFF
TGCAGTGCTAGTCCCCCCAGCAAAGCTAATGAAAAACTGTTTTTT
>13|TRBJ2-1|.|TRBV29-1|once
CSVVGTVRGGRFF
TGCAGCGTTGTGGGGACTGTACGGGGTGGGCGGTTCTTC
>17|TRBJ2-7|TRBD1|TRBV28|.
CASSFGQGGGISYEQYF
TGTGCCAGCAGTTTTGGACAGGGGGGGGGAATCTCCTACGAGCAGTACTTC
>14|TRBJ2-1|.|TRBV12-5|.
CASAPPGQNNEQFF
TGTGCTAGTGCCCCGCCGGGACAAAACAATGAGCAGTTCTTC
>14|TRBJ2-1|TRBD2|TRBV5-1|many
CASSSGLDYNEQFF
TGCGCCAGCAGCTCAGGACTAGACTACAATGAGCAGTTCTTC
>12|TRBJ1-2|TRBD1|TRBV6-1|.
CASAQGVGGYTF
TGTGCCAGCGCTCAGGGGGTCGGAGGCTACACCTTC
>13|TRBJ2-7|.|TRBV5-1|few
CASSLTGSYEQYF
TGCGCCAGCAGCTTGACAGGATCCTACGAGCAGTACTTC
>17|TRBJ2-4|.|TRBV4-2|few
CASSQLAGPEAKNIQYF
TGTGCCAGCAGCCAACTAGCCGGGCCCGAGGCCAAAAACATTCAGTACTTC
>17|TRBJ2-3|TRBD2|TRBV5-1|.
CVSSPRRGDYSTDTQYF
TGCGTCAGCAGCCCCCGGCGCGGGGACTACTCAACAGATACGCAGTATTTT
>15|TRBJ2-7|TRBD1|TRBV5-1|.
CASSTGGFWTYEQYF
TGCGCCAGCAGCACAGGGGGTTTCTGGACCTACGAGCAGTACTTC
>16|TRBJ1-2|.|TRBV12-3/TRBV12-4|few
CASSLRVGEGNYGYTF
TGTGCCAGCAGTTTACGTGTGGGTGAGGGTAACTATGGCTACACCTTC
>15|TRBJ2-1|TRBD2|TRBV12-3/TRBV12-4|large
CASSILALVYNEQFF
TGTGCCAGCAGCATACTAGCGCTAGTCTACAATGAGCAGTTCTTC
>16|TRBJ1-5|.|TRBV18|.
CASSPGPTLDNQPQHF
TGTGCCAGCTCACCAGGACCCACCTTGGACAATCAGCCCCAGCATTTT
>15|TRBJ2-1|TRBD2|TRBV4-1|.
CASSQPGLAVNEQFF
TGCGCCAGCAGCCAACCGGGACTAGCGGTGAATGAGCAGTTCTTC
>11|TRBJ2-7|.|TRBV10-2|.
CASEQGYEQYF
TGCGCCAGCGAACAAGGGTACGAGCAGTACTTC
>16|TRBJ2-1|.|TRBV10-3|.
CAAQRTQAPGTNRQFF
TGTGCCGCCCAGAGAACTCAGGCCCCGGGGACGAACCGGCAGTTCTTC
>15|TRBJ1-4|TRBD1|TRBV12-3/TRBV12-4|few
CASRTGVGANEKLFF
TGTGCCAGCAGAACAGGGGTAGGAGCTAATGAAAAACTGTTTTTT
>12|TRBJ1-2|TRBD1|TRBV28|.
CAAQGAQHGYTF
TGTGCCGCCCAGGGGGCGCAACATGGCTACACCTTC
>17|TRBJ2-1|TRBD1|TRBV7-2|few
CASMSDRALVFYNEQFF
TGTGCCAGCATGTCCGACAGGGCCCTCGTTTTCTACAATGAGCAGTTCTTC